A single T cell receptor beta chain is shown here with its context. This entry is derived from a study of technical replicates of blood from several donors. The germline V gene has CDR1 SGHNT and CDR2 YYREEE (reference sequence). The CDR3 is 16 residues long. V was pared by 2 bases and J by 5 bases, with 11 bases of the junction left unmatched. Clones were sequenced by immunoSEQ multiplex PCR, and TCRdb holds only the in-frame ones, with some missing. The repertoire holds about 80,000 clones, with approximately 94% as singletons. The receptor was isolated from a human donor in good health. The specimen sequenced was T cells isolated from PBMCs. The chain has TRBV5-4 and TRBJ2-5, with 8 bases identical to TRBD2. Here the CDR3 reads CASSFIQREIVETQYF. Here the CDR3 DNA reads TGTGCCAGCAGCTTTATCCAGCGGGAGATCGTGGAGACCCAGTACTTC.